A single sample gave rise to the 22 T cell receptor beta chains below, sequenced in a study of spatial heterogeneity in lung cancer. Study-wide results and caveats: The study found that expanded intratumoral alpha and beta TCR counts tracked tumor mutation counts.

Each CDR3 protein gets one entry after TCRdb re-called the 5' RACE reads with MiXCR. This sample has over 15,000 distinct CDR3 sequences; approximately 5% occur once, and the top ten carry under 13%. The time point was: sample taken at primary tumor resection. Their specific antigens are unknown. The source was lung tumor tissue, collected at surgery. The receptors here all came from a female donor with early-stage non-small cell lung cancer.

This clonotype turned up a few times. This sequence joins TRBV20-1 and TRBJ2-5; the match to TRBD2 covers 7 bases. Losses at the gene ends were 1 base for V and 4 bases for J; bases not matched to a gene: 6. The CDR3 totals 14 residues. Germline lookup yields CDR1 DFQATT and CDR2 SNEGSKA (reference sequence). This CDR3 is CSARGGEGRETQYF. In nucleotides, the CDR3 is TGCAGTGCTAGAGGCGGGGAGGGGAGAGAGACCCAGTACTTC.

This clonotype came up many times. This rearrangement joins TRBV19 to TRBJ2-3; no clear D gene. Trimming shortened V by 5 bases and J by 5 bases, and 11 bases separated the two germline ends. Germline V gives CDR1 LNHDA, CDR2 SQIVND (reference sequence). This CDR3 spans 13 amino acids. For the CDR3, the DNA is TGTGCCAGTAGTTGGCGGCGCGGAGATACGCAGTATTTT. Amino acid sequence: CASSWRRGDTQYF. Filled out from reference TRBV19 and TRBJ2-3, the complete variable domain reads DGGITQSPKYLFRKEGQNVTLSCEQNLNHDAMYWYRQDPGQGLRLIYYSQIVNDFQKGDIAEGYSVSREKKESFPLTVTSAQKNPTAFYLCASSWRRGDTQYFGPGTRLTVL.

There are many counts of this clonotype. The chain recombines TRBV11-1 with TRBJ2-7; D could derive from TRBD1 or TRBD2 (5 bases each). CDR1 and CDR2 (germline): SGHAT, FQDESV (reference sequence). V lost 5 bases, J lost 4 bases, and 12 bases lay in between. CDR3 size: 13 residues. Written as DNA, the CDR3 is TGTGCCAGCAGCCGGGACCGCAGATACGAGCAGTACTTC. Translation: CASSRDRRYEQYF.

With respect to this clonotype: A much more abundant neighbour one base away suggests this may be a read error. V usage is TRBV2 and J usage is TRBJ2-5, with D unclear. The CDR3 has 13 residues. Germline-derived CDR1 and CDR2 are SNHLY and FYNNEI. The germline V and J ends were trimmed by 8 bases and 1 base, with 11 bases remaining between them. The CDR3 DNA is TGTGCCAGCGGATTGAATTTCCAAGAGACCCAGTACTTC. It codes for CASGLNFQETQYF.

This clonotype has ten or more counts. The genes are TRBV28 and TRBJ2-3; no reliable D call. This CDR3 is 13 amino acids long. Per germline, CDR1 MDHEN and CDR2 SYDVKM. The V end lost 10 bases, the J end lost 2 bases, and 13 bases lay between the germline ends. The CDR3 spells CATGSASTDTQYF. The CDR3 DNA sequence: TGTGCCACCGGCTCGGCCTCCACAGATACGCAGTATTTT.

This clonotype was recorded at least ten times. The gene calls are TRBV5-4 and TRBJ2-3; TRBD2 aligns across 8 bases. With 4 bases clipped from V and 2 bases from J, the junction kept 6 bases outside the gene matches. The CDR3 totals 15 residues. Germline V gives CDR1 SGHNT, CDR2 YYREEE (reference sequence). DNA for the CDR3: TGTGCCAGCAGCCCCACTAGCGGTATCACAGATACGCAGTATTTT. It encodes CASSPTSGITDTQYF.

The table lists this clonotype with a few counts. The chain couples TRBV5-1 to TRBJ2-5, with TRBD2 matching over 7 bases. J was trimmed by 5 bases and V by 3 bases; bases with no gene match: 7. The CDR3 runs to 14 residues. Germline V CDR1 and CDR2: SGHRS, YFSETQ. CDR3: CASSSQRGGETQYF. The CDR3 coding sequence is TGCGCCAGCAGCTCCCAGCGGGGTGGGGAGACCCAGTACTTC.

This clonotype was counted at least ten times. This rearrangement joins TRBV20-1 to TRBJ2-7; 10 nucleotides agree with TRBD1. V shed 5 bases, J shed 5 bases, and the junction held 0 bases outside the gene matches. The CDR3 totals 11 residues. CDR1 and CDR2 from the germline V gene are DFQATT and SNEGSKA (reference sequence). CDR3 amino acids: CSAGQGDEQYF. DNA of the CDR3: TGCAGTGCTGGACAGGGGGACGAGCAGTACTTC.

In its sample, this clonotype was seen many times. The chain joins TRBV20-1 to TRBJ2-3; 9 bases are a match to TRBD2. V was clipped by 2 bases and J by 5 bases; unmatched bases: 8. The CDR3 runs 15 residues. CDR1 and CDR2 from the germline V gene are DFQATT and SNEGSKA (reference sequence). The CDR3 loop reads CSARLREGQRDTQYF. The CDR3 coding sequence is TGCAGTGCTAGACTGCGGGAGGGCCAGAGAGATACGCAGTATTTT.

This clonotype occurred many times. The rearrangement links TRBV7-9 to TRBJ2-3; D tentatively fits TRBD1 or TRBD2 (5 bases each). Germline V gene data show CDR1 as SEHNR and CDR2 as FQNEAQ (reference sequence). The CDR3 is made up of 14 amino acids. Trimming took off 6 bases at V and 5 bases at J, with 15 bases between the two ends. The DNA for the CDR3 is TGTGCCAGCAGGTCCCTCCGGGGCGTAGATACGCAGTATTTT. Protein: CASRSLRGVDTQYF.

This clonotype has ten or more counts. This rearrangement joins TRBV20-1 to TRBJ2-5; either TRBD1 or TRBD2 may fit D (6 bases each). Germline assignment: CDR1 DFQATT and CDR2 SNEGSKA (reference sequence). CDR3 length: 14 residues. V was cut by 3 bases and J by 4 bases, with 15 bases left in between. CDR3 nucleotide sequence: TGCAGTGCTAGGGGGGGCACTCCGTTAGAGACCCAGTACTTC. This codes for CSARGGTPLETQYF.

The chain employs TRBV6-2 or TRBV6-3 and TRBJ1-5; D gene unclear. V gave up 0 bases and J gave up 6 bases, with 9 bases separating them. The CDR3 runs 14 residues. Germline CDR1 and CDR2: MNHEY and SVGEGT. The CDR3 region is CASSYSISVQPQHF. The CDR3 bases are TGTGCCAGCAGTTACTCGATCTCCGTTCAGCCCCAGCATTTT.

This clonotype was recorded at least ten times. V gene TRBV14 combines with J gene TRBJ2-1; the match to TRBD1 covers 8 bases. The V segment lost 6 bases and the J segment 7 bases; nucleotides outside the gene matches: 5. The CDR3 length is 13 residues. The V gene's germline CDR1 is SGHDN and CDR2 FVKESK. CDR3 loop: CASRRTGRNEQFF. DNA for the CDR3: TGTGCCAGCAGGCGGACAGGGAGAAATGAGCAGTTCTTC.

This clonotype has a count of ten or more. The rearrangement uses TRBV5-1 and TRBJ2-3, with D maybe TRBD2 (5 bases). Trimming took 2 bases from V and 2 from J, leaving 9 bases between them. The CDR3 length is 14 residues. Germline values: CDR1 SGHRS, CDR2 YFSETQ. In DNA, the CDR3 is TGCGCCAGCAGCTTAGACGGGGTCACAGATACGCAGTATTTT. Its translation is CASSLDGVTDTQYF.

By proportion, this clonotype is medium-sized. The chain employs TRBV5-5 and TRBJ1-3; D not resolved. The germline V and J ends were trimmed by 0 bases and 0 bases, with 7 bases remaining between them. The CDR3 covers 15 residues. The germline gives CDR1 SGHKS, CDR2 YYEKEE (reference sequence). The CDR3 sequence: CASSLEPFSGNTIYF. The CDR3 bases are TGTGCCAGCAGCTTGGAGCCATTCTCTGGAAACACCATATATTTT.

This clonotype is classed as medium-sized. The genes are TRBV4-2 and TRBJ1-3; D unresolved. The V gene lost 0 bases and the J gene lost 0 bases, with 12 bases spanning the gap. The CDR3 length is 17 residues. Germline V gene sequence: CDR1 LGHNA, CDR2 YNFKEQ. The CDR3 region has the DNA TGTGCCAGCAGCCAAGATGTGACCGGCCGCTCTGGAAACACCATATATTTT. As protein: CASSQDVTGRSGNTIYF.

The genes are TRBV27 and TRBJ2-4; D is ambiguous. Trimming pared 7 bases from V and 3 bases from J, leaving 19 bases between. The CDR3 consists of 16 residues. Germline loops: CDR1 MNHEY, CDR2 SMNVEV (reference sequence). CDR3 nucleotides: TGTGCCAGCATTAATTCCCGGGCAATCGGCAAAAACATTCAGTACTTC. It translates to CASINSRAIGKNIQYF.

This clonotype occurred many times. The chain employs TRBV6-6 and TRBJ2-1; D is undetermined. CDR1 and CDR2 (germline): MNHNY, SVGAGI (reference sequence). The CDR3 runs to 12 residues. Trimming cost V 2 bases and J 13 bases, with 12 bases left between them. The CDR3, as DNA: TGTGCCAGCAGTTACAGGGAAACTCACCAGTTCTTC. The encoded protein is CASSYRETHQFF.

There are a few counts of this clonotype. This chain uses TRBV12-3 or TRBV12-4 with TRBJ1-5; D unclear. V was trimmed by 0 bases and J by 6 bases, leaving 6 bases between them. The CDR3 sequence is 13 residues long. The CDR3 loop reads CASSLAGIQPQHF. The CDR3 nucleotides are TGTGCCAGCAGTTTAGCGGGGATTCAGCCCCAGCATTTT.

By sample fraction, this clonotype is medium-sized. The V call is TRBV12-3 or TRBV12-4, the J call TRBJ2-6; no reliable D call. CDR3 length: 15 residues. V lost 5 bases, J lost 0 bases, and 8 bases lay in between. CDR3 loop: CASSPQSSGANVLTF. CDR3 nucleotides: TGTGCCAGCAGTCCTCAAAGCTCTGGGGCCAACGTCCTGACTTTC.

In its sample, this clonotype was seen many times. The chain recombines TRBV18 with TRBJ2-7, with a tentative D call TRBD2 (6 bases). The CDR3 runs 14 residues. V was shortened by 1 base and J by 6 bases, with 13 bases between the two germline ends. CDR1 KGHSH and CDR2 LQKENI come from the germline V gene. The CDR3 nucleotides read TGTGCCAGCTCACCACGGACCGTGGGGGGCGAGCAGTACTTC. Amino acid sequence: CASSPRTVGGEQYF.

This clonotype has at least ten counts. The V call is TRBV24-1, the J call TRBJ2-2, with D uncertain. The CDR3 length is 16 residues. CDR1 and CDR2 from the germline V gene are KGHDR and SFDVKD. The V end lost 0 bases, the J end lost 0 bases, and 7 bases lay between the germline ends. DNA of the CDR3: TGTGCCACCAGTGATTTGCGGGTAGCGAACACCGGGGAGCTGTTTTTT. Its translation: CATSDLRVANTGELFF.